The subject of this entry is one T cell receptor (beta chain). Its cognate antigen has yet to be identified. No much larger clonotype is one base removed from it; base qualities were not supplied. Germline trimming amounts to 1 base on V and 6 bases on J, with 5 as the count of junction bases outside the gene matches. Taken from the germline V gene (reference sequence), the CDR1 and CDR2 loops are SEHNR and FQNEAQ. From the cysteine through the phenylalanine, the CDR3 covers 14 amino acids. The kept DNA is CDR3 alone, 42 bases in frame from the first base. Collaborating institutions collected whole blood in K2EDTA tubes following their own protocols. For TCRbeta analysis, collaborator samples were shipped as frozen whole blood, as isolated PBMCs, or as DNA extracted from either sample type. The sample originates from a study of blood T cell repertoires in COVID-19 (dated by TCRdb to the early 2020s). For the study in its entirety: Samples covering the acute and convalescent phases of COVID-19 were provided by collaborators in the United States, Italy and Spain. The material from the prospective study consisted of cDNA or gDNA derived from T cells, B-cell-depleted T cells, or PBMCs. Deeply sampled blood TCRbeta repertoires from subjects exposed to, actively infected with, or recovered from COVID-19 were included in the dataset. A freely available public database, intended as a resource for researchers studying the immune response to SARS-CoV-2, is where the repertoires were released. The samples were drawn from the first 160 participants of the ongoing ImmuneRACE study and from some 1,300 subjects provided by 6 global collaborators. A de-identified subject ID, COVID-19 status, age in years and sex were almost always included in the sample metadata. Where available, HLA class I and class II types were taken from metadata supplied by the sample provider and were not determined by assay-based typing. Points the paper makes about the study in general: The amount of clinical and demographic metadata varied by source and participant and was provided uncurated.

The immunoSEQ Assay, a bias-controlled multiplex PCR, was used to amplify TCRbeta CDR3 regions from genomic DNA. As for the original processing: Within the assay, amplification of reference gene primers was used to estimate how many nucleated cells each sample contained. To quantify the absolute abundance of each unique TCRbeta CDR3 rearrangement, sequence reads were collapsed and filtered. For each sample, productive Simpson clonality was calculated as the square root of Simpson's diversity index over productive rearrangements. TCRdb obtained this table from immuneACCESS and retained in-frame rearrangements with V and J assigned. These tables miss some clones; where compared with another copy, unresolved V genes account for less than half of the shortfall, and the remainder is unexplained. V and J calls and clone size are copied from that table; D and trimming were computed from the DNA. The table for this sample lists some 72,000 clones; around 89% of them were counted only once. The ten largest make up roughly 0.58% of the sample.

Material: peripheral blood. The receptor was isolated from a man aged 55 to 69 with acute or convalescent COVID-19. The chain is made from TRBV7-9 and TRBJ1-2; TRBD1 fits 7 bases in the junction. The CDR3 has the sequence CASSLGGRGHGYTF. The DNA reads as follows: TGTGCCAGCAGCTTAGGCGGTAGGGGGCATGGCTACACCTTC.